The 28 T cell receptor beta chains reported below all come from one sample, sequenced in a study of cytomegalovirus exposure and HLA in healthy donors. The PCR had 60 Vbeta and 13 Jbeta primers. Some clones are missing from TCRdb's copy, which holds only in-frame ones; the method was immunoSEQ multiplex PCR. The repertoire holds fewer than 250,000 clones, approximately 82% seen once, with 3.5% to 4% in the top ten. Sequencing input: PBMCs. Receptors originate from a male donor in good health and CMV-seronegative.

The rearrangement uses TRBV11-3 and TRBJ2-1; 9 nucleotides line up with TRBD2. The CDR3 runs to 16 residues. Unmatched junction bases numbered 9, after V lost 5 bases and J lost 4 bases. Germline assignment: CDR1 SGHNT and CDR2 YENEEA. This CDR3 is CASSSSAGGPYNEQFF. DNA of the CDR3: TGTGCCAGCAGCAGCTCCGCGGGAGGGCCTTACAATGAGCAGTTCTTC.

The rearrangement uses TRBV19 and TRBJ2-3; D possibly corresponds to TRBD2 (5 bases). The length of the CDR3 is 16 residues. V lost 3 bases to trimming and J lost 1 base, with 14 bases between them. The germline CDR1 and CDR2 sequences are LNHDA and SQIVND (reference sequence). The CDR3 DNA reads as TGTGCCAGTAGTATTATGTGGACCGGGGGCACAGATACGCAGTATTTT. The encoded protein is CASSIMWTGGTDTQYF.

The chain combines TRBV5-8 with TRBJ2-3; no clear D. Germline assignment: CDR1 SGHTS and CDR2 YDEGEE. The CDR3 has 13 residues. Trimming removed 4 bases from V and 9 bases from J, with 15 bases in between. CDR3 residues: CASSPRLIVTQYF. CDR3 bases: TGTGCCAGCAGCCCCCGATTAATAGTGACGCAGTATTTT.

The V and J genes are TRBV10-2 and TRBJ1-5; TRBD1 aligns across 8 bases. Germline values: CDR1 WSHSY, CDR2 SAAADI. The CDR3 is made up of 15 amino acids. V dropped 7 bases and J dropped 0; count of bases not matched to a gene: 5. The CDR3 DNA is TGCGCCAGCACCGGGACAGGTAATAGCAATCAGCCCCAGCATTTT. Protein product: CASTGTGNSNQPQHF.

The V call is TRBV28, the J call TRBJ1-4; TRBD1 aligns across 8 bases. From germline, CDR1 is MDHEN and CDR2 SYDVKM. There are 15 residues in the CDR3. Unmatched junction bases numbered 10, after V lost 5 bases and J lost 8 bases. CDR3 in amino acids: CASSTLQGGGEKLFF. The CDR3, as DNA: TGTGCCAGCAGTACGTTACAGGGGGGCGGAGAAAAACTGTTTTTT.

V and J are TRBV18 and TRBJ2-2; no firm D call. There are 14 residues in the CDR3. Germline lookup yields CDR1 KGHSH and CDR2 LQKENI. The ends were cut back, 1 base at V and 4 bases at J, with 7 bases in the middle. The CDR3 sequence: CASSPLYSTGELFF. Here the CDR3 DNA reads TGTGCCAGCTCACCACTATACTCCACCGGGGAGCTGTTTTTT.

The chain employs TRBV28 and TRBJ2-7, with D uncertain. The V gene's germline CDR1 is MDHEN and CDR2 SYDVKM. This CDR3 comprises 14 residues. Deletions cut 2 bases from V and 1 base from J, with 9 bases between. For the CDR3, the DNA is TGTGCCAGCAGTTTAGTTTCAATTTCCTACGAGCAGTACTTC. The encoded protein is CASSLVSISYEQYF.

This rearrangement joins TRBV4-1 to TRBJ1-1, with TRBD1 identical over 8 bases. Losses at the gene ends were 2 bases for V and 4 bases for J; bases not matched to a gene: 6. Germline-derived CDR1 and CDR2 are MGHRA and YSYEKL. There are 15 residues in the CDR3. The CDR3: CASSQRQGRGTEAFF. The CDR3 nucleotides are TGCGCCAGCAGCCAACGACAGGGGCGGGGCACTGAAGCTTTCTTT.

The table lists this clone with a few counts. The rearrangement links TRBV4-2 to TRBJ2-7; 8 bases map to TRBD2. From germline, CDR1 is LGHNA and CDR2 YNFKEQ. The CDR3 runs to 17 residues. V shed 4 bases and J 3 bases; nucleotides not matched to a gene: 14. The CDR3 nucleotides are TGTGCCAGCAGCCGCCACGGAGCGGGAGATCCCCTCTACGAGCAGTACTTC. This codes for CASSRHGAGDPLYEQYF.

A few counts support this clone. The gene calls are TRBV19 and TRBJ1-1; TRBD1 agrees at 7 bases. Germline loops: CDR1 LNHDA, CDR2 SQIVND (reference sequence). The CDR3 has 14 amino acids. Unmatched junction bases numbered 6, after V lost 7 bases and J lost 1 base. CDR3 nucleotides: TGTGCCAGTATTGAGACAGGGAGGAACACTGAAGCTTTCTTT. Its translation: CASIETGRNTEAFF.

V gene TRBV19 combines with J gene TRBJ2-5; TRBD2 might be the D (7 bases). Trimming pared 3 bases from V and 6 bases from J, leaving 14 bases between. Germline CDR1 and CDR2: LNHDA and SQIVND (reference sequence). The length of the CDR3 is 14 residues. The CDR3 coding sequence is TGTGCCAGTAGTATTCTTGGGGGGGGGCAGACCCAGTACTTC. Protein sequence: CASSILGGGQTQYF.

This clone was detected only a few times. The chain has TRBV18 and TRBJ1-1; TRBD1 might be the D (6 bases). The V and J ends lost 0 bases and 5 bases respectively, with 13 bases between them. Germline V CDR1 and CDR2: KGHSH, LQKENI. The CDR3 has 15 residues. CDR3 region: CASSPPVRGGTEAFF. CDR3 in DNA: TGTGCCAGCTCACCACCGGTCAGGGGCGGGACTGAAGCTTTCTTT. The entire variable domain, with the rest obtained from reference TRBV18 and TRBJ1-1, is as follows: NAGVMQNPRHLVRRRGQEARLRCSPMKGHSHVYWYRQLPEEGLKFMVYLQKENIIDESGMPKERFSAEFPKEGPSILRIQQVVRGDSAAYFCASSPPVRGGTEAFFGQGTRLTVV.

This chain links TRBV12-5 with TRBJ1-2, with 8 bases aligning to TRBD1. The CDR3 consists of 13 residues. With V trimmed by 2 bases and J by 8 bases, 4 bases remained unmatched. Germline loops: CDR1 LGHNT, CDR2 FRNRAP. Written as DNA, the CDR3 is TGTGCTAGTGGTTTGTCAGGGGGCGCGGGCTACACCTTC. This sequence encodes CASGLSGGAGYTF.

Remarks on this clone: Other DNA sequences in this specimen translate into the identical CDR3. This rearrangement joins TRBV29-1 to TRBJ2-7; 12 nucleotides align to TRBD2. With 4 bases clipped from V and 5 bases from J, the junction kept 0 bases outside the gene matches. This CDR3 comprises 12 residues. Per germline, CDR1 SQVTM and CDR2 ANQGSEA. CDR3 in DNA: TGCAGCGTTGGACTAGCGGGAGACGAGCAGTACTTC. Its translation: CSVGLAGDEQYF.

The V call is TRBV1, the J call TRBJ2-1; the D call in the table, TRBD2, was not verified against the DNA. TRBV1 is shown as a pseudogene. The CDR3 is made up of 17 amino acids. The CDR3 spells CTSSHEYREAPGNGQFF. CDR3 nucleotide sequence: TGCACCAGCAGCCACGAGTACCGGGAGGCCCCTGGGAATGGGCAGTTCTTC.

CDR3 amino acids: CASSAGIYNEQFF. Here the CDR3 DNA reads TGTGCCAGCAGTGCCGGGATCTACAATGAGCAGTTCTTC. V gene TRBV6-4 combines with J gene TRBJ2-1, with D perhaps TRBD2 (5 bases). This CDR3 contains 13 residues. V was clipped by 4 bases and J by 3 bases, with 7 bases between them. Germline V gene sequence: CDR1 MRHNA, CDR2 SNTAGT.

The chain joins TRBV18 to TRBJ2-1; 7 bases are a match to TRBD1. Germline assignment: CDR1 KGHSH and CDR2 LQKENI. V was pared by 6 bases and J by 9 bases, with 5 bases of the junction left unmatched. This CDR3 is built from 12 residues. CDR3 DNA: TGTGCCAGCTCGGAAGACAGGGCTGAGCAGTTCTTC. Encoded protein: CASSEDRAEQFF.

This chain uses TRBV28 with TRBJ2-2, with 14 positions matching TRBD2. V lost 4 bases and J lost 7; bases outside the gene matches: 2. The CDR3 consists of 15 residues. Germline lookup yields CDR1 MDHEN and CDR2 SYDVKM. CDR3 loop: CASSSGTSGGGELFF. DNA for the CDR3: TGTGCCAGCAGTTCCGGGACTAGCGGGGGCGGGGAGCTGTTTTTT.

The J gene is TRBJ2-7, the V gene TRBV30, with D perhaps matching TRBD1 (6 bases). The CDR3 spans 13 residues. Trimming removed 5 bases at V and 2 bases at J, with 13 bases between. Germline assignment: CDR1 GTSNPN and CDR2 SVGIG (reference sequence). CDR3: CAWGRGSPYEQYF. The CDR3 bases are TGTGCCTGGGGCAGGGGAAGCCCCTACGAGCAGTACTTC.

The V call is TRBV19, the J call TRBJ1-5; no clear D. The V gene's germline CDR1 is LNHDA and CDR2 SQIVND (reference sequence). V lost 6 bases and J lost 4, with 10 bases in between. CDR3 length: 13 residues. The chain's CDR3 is CASSPWSNQPQHF. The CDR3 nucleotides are TGTGCCAGTAGCCCGTGGAGTAATCAGCCCCAGCATTTT.

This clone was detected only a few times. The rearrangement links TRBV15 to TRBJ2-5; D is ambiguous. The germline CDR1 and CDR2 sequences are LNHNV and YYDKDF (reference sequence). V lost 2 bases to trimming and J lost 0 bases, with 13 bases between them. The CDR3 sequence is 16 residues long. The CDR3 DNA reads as TGTGCCACCAGCAGACTTACGACTCGAAACCAAGAGACCCAGTACTTC. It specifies CATSRLTTRNQETQYF.

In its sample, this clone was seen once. The CDR3 spells CASSEGLGTRSYEQYF. CDR3 in DNA: TGTGCCAGCAGCGAGGGGTTGGGGACTCGCTCCTACGAGCAGTACTTC. The chain links TRBV2 to TRBJ2-7; D is possibly TRBD2 (6 bases). V lost 6 bases and J 0 bases, leaving 18 bases between the germline ends. Per the germline V gene, CDR1 is SNHLY and CDR2 is FYNNEI. The CDR3 has 16 amino acids.

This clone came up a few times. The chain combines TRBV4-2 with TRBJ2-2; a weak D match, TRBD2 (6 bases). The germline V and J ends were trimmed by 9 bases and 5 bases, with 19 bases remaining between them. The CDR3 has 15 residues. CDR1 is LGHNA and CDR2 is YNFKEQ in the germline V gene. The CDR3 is CASMGQVGGTGELFF. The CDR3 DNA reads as TGTGCCAGTATGGGCCAAGTGGGGGGAACCGGGGAGCTGTTTTTT.

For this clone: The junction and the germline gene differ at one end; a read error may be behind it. The CDR3 bases are TGTTCCAGCAGCTCCGCACCGACAGCAAATTCAGCTTTCTTT. This sequence encodes CSSSSAPTANSAFF. The chain carries TRBV7-9 and TRBJ1-1, with D possibly TRBD1 on 5 matching bases. Germline assignment: CDR1 SEHNR and CDR2 FQNEAQ (reference sequence). The CDR3 contains 14 residues.

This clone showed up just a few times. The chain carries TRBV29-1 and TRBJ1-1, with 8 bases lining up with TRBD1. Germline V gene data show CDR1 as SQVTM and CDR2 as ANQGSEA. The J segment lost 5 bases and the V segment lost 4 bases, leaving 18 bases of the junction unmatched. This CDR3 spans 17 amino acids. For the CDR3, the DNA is TGCAGCGTTGGGAATGGCCCGCAGGGGGCCGATGGTACTGAAGCTTTCTTT. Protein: CSVGNGPQGADGTEAFF.

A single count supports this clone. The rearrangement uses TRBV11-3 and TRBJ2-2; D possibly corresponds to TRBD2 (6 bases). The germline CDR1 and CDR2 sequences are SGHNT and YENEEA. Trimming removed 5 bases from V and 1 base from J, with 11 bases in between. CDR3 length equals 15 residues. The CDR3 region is CASSPGGENTGELFF. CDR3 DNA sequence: TGTGCCAGCAGCCCAGGCGGGGAGAACACCGGGGAGCTGTTTTTT. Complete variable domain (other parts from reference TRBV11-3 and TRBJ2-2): EAGVVQSPRYKIIEKKQPVAFWCNPISGHNTLYWYLQNLGQGPELLIRYENEEAVDDSQLPKDRFSAERLKGVDSTLKIQPAELGDSAVYLCASSPGGENTGELFFGEGSRLTVL.

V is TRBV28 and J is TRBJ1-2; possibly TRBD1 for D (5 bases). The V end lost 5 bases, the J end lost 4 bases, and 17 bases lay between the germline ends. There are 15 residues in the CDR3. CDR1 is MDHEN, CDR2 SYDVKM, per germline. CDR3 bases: TGTGCCAGCAGTCCCCCCGGGGGGACCGGCTATGGCTACACCTTC. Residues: CASSPPGGTGYGYTF.

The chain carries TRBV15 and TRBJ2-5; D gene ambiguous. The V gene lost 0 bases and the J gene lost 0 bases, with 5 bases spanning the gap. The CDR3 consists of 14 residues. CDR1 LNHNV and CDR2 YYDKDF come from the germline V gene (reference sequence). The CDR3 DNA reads TGTGCCACCAGCAGAGATGGCTACCAAGAGACCCAGTACTTC. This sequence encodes CATSRDGYQETQYF.